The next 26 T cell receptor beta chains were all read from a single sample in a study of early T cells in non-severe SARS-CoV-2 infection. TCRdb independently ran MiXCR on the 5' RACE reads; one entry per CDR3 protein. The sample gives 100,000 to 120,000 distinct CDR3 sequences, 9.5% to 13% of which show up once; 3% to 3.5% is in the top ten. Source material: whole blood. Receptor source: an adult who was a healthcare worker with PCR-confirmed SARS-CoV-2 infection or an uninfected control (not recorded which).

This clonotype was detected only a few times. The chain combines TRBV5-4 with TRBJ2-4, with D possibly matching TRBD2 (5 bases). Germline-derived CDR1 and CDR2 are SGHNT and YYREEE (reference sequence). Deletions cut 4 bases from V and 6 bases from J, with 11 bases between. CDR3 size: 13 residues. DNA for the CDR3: TGTGCCAGCAGCGTAAGCGGAACAAACATTCAGTACTTC. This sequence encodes CASSVSGTNIQYF.

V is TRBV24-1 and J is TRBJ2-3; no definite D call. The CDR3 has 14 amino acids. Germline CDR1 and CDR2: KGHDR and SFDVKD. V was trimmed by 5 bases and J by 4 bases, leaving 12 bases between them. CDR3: CATSGRTSADTQYF. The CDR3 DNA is TGTGCCACCAGTGGCAGGACGTCTGCAGATACGCAGTATTTT.

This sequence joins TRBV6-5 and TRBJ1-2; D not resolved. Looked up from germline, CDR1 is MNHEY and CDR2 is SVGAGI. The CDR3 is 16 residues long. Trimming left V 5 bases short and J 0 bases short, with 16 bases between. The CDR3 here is CASSNPALGTNYGYTF. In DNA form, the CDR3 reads TGTGCCAGCAGTAACCCCGCCTTAGGGACTAACTATGGCTACACCTTC.

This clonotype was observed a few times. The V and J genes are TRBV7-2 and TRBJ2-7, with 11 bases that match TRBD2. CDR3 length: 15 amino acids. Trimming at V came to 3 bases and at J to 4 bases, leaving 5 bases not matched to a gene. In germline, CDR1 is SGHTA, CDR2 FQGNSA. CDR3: CASSFTGTSGYEQYF. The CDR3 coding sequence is TGTGCCAGCAGCTTCACCGGGACTAGCGGTTACGAGCAGTACTTC.

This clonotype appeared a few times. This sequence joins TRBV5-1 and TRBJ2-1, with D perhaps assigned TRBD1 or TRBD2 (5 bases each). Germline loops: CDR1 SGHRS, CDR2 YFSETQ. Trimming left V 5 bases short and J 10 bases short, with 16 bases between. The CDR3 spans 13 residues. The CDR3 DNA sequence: TGCGCCAGCAGTCCGGGGACGACCCCGGAGCAGTTCTTC. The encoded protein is CASSPGTTPEQFF.

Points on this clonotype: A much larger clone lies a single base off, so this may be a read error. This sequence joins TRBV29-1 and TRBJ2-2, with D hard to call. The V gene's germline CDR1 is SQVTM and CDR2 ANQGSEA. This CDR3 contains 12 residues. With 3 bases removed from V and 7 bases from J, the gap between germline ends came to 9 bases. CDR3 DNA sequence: TGCAGCGTTGAGGGTTACATCGGGGAGCTGTTTTTT. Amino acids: CSVEGYIGELFF.

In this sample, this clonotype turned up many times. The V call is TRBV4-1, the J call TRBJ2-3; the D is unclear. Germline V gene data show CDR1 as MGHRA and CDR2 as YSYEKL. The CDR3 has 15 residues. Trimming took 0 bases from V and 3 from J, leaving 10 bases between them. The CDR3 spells CASSQDLPLTDTQYF. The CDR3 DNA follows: TGCGCCAGCAGCCAAGATCTCCCTTTAACAGATACGCAGTATTTT.

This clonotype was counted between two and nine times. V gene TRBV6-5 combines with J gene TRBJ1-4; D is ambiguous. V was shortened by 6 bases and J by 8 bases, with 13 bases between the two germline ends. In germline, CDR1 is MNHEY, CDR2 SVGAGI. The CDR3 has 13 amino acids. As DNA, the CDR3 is TGTGCCAGCAGATACAGCTGGGCCGAAAAACTGTTTTTT. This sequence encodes CASRYSWAEKLFF.

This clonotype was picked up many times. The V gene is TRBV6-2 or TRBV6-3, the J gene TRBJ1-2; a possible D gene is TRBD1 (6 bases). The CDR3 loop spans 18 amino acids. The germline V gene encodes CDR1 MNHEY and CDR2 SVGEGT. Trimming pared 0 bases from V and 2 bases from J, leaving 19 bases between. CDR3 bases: TGTGCCAGCAGTTACTCGACGGCAGGGGACATTTTAAACTATGGCTACACCTTC. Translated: CASSYSTAGDILNYGYTF.

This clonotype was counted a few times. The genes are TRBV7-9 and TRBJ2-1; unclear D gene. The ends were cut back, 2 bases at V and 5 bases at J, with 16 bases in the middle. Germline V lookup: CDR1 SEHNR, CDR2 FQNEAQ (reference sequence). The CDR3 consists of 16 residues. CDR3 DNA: TGTGCCAGCAGCTTACAGAGGACCGATTTCAACAATGAGCAGTTCTTC. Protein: CASSLQRTDFNNEQFF.

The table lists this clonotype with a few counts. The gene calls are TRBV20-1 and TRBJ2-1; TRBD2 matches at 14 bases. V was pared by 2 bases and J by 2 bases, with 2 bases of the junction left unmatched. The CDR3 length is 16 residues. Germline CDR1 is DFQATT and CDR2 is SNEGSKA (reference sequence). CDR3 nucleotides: TGCAGTGCTAGAAGACTAGCGGGGGGGACCTACAATGAGCAGTTCTTC. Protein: CSARRLAGGTYNEQFF.

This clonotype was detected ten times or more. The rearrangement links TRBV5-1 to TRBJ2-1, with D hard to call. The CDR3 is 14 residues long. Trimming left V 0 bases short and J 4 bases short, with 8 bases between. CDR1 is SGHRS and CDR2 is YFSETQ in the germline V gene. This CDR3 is CASSLGQSYNEQFF. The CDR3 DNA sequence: TGCGCCAGCAGCTTGGGGCAGAGTTACAATGAGCAGTTCTTC. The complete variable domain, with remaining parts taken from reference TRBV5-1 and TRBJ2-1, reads KAGVTQTPRYLIKTRGQQVTLSCSPISGHRSVSWYQQTPGQGLQFLFEYFSETQRNKGNFPGRFSGRQFSNSRSEMNVSTLELGDSALYLCASSLGQSYNEQFFGPGTRLTVL.

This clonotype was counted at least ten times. CDR3 bases: TGTGCCAGCAGTCACAGGGTGGCCTCCTACAATGAGCAGTTCTTC. Its translation is CASSHRVASYNEQFF. V gene TRBV12-3 or TRBV12-4 combines with J gene TRBJ2-1; D perhaps matches TRBD1 (6 bases). The CDR3 covers 15 residues. Trimming took 5 bases from V and 0 from J, leaving 11 bases between them.

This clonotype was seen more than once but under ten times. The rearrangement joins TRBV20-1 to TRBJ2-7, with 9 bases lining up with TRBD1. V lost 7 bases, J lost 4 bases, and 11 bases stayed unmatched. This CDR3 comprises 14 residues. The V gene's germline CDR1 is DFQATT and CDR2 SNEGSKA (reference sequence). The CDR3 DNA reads TGCAGTGTTGATTCCGGGACAGGGCGGTACGAGCAGTACTTC. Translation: CSVDSGTGRYEQYF.

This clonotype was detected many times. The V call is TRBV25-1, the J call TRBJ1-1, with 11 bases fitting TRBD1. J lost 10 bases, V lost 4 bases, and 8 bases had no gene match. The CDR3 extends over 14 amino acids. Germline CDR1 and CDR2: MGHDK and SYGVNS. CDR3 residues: CASSGGQGEVGAFF. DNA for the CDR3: TGTGCCAGCAGTGGGGGACAGGGGGAGGTTGGAGCTTTCTTT.

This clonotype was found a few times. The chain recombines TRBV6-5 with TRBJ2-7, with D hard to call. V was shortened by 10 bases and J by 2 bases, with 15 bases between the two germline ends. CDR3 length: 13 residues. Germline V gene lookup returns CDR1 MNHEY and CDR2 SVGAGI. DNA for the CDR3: TGTGCCACCATGACGGATGCCCCCTACGAGCAGTACTTC. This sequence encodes CATMTDAPYEQYF.

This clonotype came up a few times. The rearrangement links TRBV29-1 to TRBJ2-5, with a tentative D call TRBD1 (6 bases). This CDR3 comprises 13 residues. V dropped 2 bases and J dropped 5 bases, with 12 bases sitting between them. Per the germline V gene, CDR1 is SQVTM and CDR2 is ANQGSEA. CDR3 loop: CSVEFGGEETQYF. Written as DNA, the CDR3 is TGCAGCGTTGAATTTGGGGGCGAGGAGACCCAGTACTTC.

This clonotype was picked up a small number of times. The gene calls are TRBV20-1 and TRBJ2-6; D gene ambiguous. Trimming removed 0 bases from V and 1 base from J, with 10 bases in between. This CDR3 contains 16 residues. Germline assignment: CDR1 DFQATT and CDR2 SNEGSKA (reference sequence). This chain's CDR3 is CSARDGAASGANVLTF. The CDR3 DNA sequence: TGCAGTGCTAGAGATGGCGCAGCTTCTGGGGCCAACGTCCTGACTTTC.

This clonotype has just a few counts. CDR3 DNA sequence: TGTGCCACCAGTGAAGCGGGACTAGGGGTTGGCAAGACCCAGTACTTC. Its translation: CATSEAGLGVGKTQYF. The gene calls are TRBV24-1 and TRBJ2-5, with TRBD2 matching over 8 bases. Germline loops: CDR1 KGHDR, CDR2 SFDVKD. The length of the CDR3 is 16 residues. J gave up 6 bases and V 4 bases, and 12 bases lay outside the gene matches.

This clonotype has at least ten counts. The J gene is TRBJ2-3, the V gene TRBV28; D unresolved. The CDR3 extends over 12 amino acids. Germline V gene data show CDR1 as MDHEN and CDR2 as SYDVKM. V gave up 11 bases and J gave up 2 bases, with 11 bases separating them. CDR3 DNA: TGTGCCGTCAAAGGTTCCACAGATACGCAGTATTTT. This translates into CAVKGSTDTQYF.

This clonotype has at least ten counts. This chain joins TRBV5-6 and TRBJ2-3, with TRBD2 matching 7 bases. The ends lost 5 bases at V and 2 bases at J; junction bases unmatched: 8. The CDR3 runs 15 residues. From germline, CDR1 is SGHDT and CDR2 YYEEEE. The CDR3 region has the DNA TGTGCCAGCAGGGGCGGGAGCGGTTTCACAGATACGCAGTATTTT. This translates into CASRGGSGFTDTQYF.

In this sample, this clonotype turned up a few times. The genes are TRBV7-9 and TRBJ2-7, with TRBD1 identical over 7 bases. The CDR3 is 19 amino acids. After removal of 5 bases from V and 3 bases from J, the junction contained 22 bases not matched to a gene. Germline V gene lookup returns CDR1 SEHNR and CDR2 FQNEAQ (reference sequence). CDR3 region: CASSAQFRGPGQRSYEQYF. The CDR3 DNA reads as TGTGCCAGCAGCGCCCAATTTAGGGGTCCGGGACAGCGTAGCTACGAGCAGTACTTC.

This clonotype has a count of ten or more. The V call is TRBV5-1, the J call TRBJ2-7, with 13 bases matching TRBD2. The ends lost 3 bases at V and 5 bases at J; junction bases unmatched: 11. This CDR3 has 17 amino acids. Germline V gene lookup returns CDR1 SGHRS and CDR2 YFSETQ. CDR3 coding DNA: TGCGCCAGCAGCTCAGGACTAGCGGGAGCCCAGGTCCACGAGCAGTACTTC. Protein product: CASSSGLAGAQVHEQYF. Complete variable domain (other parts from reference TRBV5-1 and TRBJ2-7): KAGVTQTPRYLIKTRGQQVTLSCSPISGHRSVSWYQQTPGQGLQFLFEYFSETQRNKGNFPGRFSGRQFSNSRSEMNVSTLELGDSALYLCASSSGLAGAQVHEQYFGPGTRLTVT.

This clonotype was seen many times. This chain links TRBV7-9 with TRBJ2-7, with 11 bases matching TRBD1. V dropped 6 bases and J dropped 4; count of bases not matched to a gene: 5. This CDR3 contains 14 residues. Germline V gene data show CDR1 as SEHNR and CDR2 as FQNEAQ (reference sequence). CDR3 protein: CASSSGQGAYEQYF. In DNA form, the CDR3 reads TGTGCCAGCAGTTCCGGACAGGGGGCTTACGAGCAGTACTTC.

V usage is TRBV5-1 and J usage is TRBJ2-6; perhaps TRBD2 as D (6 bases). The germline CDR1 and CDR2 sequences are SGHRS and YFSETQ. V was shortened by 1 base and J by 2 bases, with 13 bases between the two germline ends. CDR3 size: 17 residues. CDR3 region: CASSLPGTSPGANVLTF. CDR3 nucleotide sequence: TGCGCCAGCAGCTTGCCCGGGACTTCCCCTGGGGCCAACGTCCTGACTTTC.

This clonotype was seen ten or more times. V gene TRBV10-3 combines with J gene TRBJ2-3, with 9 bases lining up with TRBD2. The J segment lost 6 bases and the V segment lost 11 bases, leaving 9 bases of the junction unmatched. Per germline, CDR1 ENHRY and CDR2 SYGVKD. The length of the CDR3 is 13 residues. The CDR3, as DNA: TGTGCCTCTCGCGGGGGGGGCATTGATACGCAGTATTTT. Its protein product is CASRGGGIDTQYF.